This T cell receptor beta chain was captured by sequencing in a study of siplizumab effects on memory and regulatory T cells. As for this clone: The antigen is unknown.

Here immunoSEQ multiplex PCR was the method, and the copy in TCRdb shows in-frame clones only, minus some. The data hold approximately 70,000 clones, with around 90% observed a single time. General observations from the study: Apparently more diverse than memory cells, naive T cells also seemed major alloresponse contributors. Many proliferating CD4+ or CD8+ clones remained unclassified. Roughly 75-96% of them could not be assigned either a naive or a memory phenotype.

This receptor was identified in a human donor in good health. The sample consisted of CD8+ T cells sorted from blood.

The CDR3: CASSFGQLSNTGELFF. CDR3 nucleotide sequence: TGTGCCAGCAGTTTCGGGCAGCTTTCGAACACCGGGGAGCTGTTTTTT. The chain carries TRBV6-6 and TRBJ2-2, with D unresolved. Germline assignment: CDR1 MNHNY and CDR2 SVGAGI (reference sequence). V was trimmed by 4 bases and J by 0 bases, leaving 12 bases between them. This CDR3 is built from 16 residues.